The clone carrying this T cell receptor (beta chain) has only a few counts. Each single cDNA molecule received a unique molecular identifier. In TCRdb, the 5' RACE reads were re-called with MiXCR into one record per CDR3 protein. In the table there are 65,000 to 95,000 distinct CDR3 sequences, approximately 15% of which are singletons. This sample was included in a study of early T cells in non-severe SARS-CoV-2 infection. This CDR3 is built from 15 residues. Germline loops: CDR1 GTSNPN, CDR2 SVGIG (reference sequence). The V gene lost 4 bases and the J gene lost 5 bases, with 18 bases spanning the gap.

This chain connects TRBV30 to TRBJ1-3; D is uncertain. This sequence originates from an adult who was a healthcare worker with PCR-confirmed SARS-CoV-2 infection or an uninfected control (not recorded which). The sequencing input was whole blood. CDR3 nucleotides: TGTGCCTGGAATCCTGTGTCAGGCGGGCGAAACACCATATATTTT. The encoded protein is CAWNPVSGGRNTIYF. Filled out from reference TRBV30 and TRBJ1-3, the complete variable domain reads SQTIHQWPATLVQPVGSPLSLECTVEGTSNPNLYWYRQAAGRGLQLLFYSVGIGQISSEVPQNLSASRPQDRQFILSSKKLLLSDSGFYLCAWNPVSGGRNTIYFGEGSWLTVV.